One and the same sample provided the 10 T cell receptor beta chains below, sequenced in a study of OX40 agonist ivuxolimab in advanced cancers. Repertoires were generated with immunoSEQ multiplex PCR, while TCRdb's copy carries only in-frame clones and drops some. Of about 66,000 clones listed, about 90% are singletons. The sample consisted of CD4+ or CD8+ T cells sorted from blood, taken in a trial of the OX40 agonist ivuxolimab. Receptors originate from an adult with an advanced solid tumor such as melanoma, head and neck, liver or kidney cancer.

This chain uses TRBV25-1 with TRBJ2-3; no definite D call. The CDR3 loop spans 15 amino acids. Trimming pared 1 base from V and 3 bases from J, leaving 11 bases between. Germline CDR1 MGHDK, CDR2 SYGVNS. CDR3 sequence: CASSEFGPGTDTQYF. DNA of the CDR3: TGTGCCAGCAGTGAATTTGGACCCGGGACAGATACGCAGTATTTT.

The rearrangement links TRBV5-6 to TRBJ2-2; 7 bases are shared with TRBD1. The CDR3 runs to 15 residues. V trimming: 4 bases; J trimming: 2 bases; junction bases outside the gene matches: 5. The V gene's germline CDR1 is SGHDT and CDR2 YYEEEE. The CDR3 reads CASSMGQLNTGELFF. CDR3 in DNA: TGTGCCAGCAGCATGGGACAGCTAAACACCGGGGAGCTGTTTTTT.

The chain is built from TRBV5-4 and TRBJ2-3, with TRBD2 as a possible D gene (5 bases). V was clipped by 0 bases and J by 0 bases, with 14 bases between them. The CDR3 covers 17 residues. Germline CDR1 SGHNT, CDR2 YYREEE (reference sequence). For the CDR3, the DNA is TGTGCCAGCAGCTTGGTACCTAGCAGAACTAGCACAGATACGCAGTATTTT. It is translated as CASSLVPSRTSTDTQYF. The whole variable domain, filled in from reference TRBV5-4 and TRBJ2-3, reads ETGVTQSPTHLIKTRGQQVTLRCSSQSGHNTVSWYQQALGQGPQFIFQYYREEENGRGNFPPRFSGLQFPNYSSELNVNALELDDSALYLCASSLVPSRTSTDTQYFGPGTRLTVL.

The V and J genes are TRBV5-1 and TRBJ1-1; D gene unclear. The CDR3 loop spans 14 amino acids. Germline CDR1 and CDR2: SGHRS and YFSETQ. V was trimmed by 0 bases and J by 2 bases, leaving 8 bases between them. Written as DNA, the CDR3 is TGCGCCAGCAGCTTGGCCCAAATTAACACTGAAGCTTTCTTT. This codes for CASSLAQINTEAFF.

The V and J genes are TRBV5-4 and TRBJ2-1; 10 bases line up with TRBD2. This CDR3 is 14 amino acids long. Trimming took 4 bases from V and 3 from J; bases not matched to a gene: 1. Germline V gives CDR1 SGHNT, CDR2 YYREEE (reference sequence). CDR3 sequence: CASSRTSGYNEQFF. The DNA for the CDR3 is TGTGCCAGCAGCCGGACTAGCGGCTACAATGAGCAGTTCTTC.

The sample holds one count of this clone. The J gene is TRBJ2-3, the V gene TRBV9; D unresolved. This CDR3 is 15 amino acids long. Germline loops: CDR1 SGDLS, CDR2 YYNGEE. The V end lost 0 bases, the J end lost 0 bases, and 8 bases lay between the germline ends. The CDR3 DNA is TGTGCCAGCAGCGTAGGGTTCCCCAGCACAGATACGCAGTATTTT. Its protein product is CASSVGFPSTDTQYF.

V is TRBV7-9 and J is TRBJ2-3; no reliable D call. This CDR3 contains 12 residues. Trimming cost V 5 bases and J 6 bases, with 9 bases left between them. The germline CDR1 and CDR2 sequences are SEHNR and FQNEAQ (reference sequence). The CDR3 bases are TGTGCCAGCAGCCCAACTCTGGATACGCAGTATTTT. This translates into CASSPTLDTQYF.

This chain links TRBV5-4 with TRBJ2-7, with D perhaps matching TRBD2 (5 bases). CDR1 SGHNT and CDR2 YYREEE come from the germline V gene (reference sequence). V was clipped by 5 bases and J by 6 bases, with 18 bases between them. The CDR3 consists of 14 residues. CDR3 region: CASSREGALVEQYF. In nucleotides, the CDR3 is TGTGCCAGCAGTAGAGAGGGAGCTCTTGTCGAGCAGTACTTC.

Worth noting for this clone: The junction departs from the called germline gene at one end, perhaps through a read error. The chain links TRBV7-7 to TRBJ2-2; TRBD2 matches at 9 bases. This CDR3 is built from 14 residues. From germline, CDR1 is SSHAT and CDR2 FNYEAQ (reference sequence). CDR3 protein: CASRKREDTGELFF. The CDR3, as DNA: TGTGCTAGCAGAAAGCGGGAGGACACCGGGGAGCTGTTTTTT.

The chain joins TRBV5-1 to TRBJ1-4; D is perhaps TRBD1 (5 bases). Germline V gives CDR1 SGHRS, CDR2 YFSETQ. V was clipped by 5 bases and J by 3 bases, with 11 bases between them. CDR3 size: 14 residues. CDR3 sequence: CASRGGAANEKLFF. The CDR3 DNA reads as TGCGCCAGCAGGGGCGGGGCGGCTAATGAAAAACTGTTTTTT.